These T cell receptor beta chains were read from a single sample in a study of control samples from healthy donors and cancer patients. Produced via immunoSEQ multiplex PCR; TCRdb's table is partial and in-frame only. The table lists tens of thousands of clones, roughly 90% of them singletons. Sequencing used PBMCs. All receptors come from a man aged 40-50 years with colorectal cancer. The CDR3 runs from the conserved cysteine through the conserved F or W. The D gene is left open where the match is weak.

>NA|TRBV7-9|TRBJ2-7
CASSLLTGPHYEQYF
TGTGCCAGCAGCCTACTGACAGGTCCTCACTACGAGCAGTACTTC
>TRBD2|TRBV28|TRBJ2-3
CASSLLAGADTQYF
TGTGCCAGCAGTTTGCTAGCGGGAGCGGATACGCAGTATTTT
>NA|TRBV6-2/TRBV6-3|TRBJ1-4
CASSTPAQAVNEKLFF
TGTGCCAGCAGTACCCCAGCGCAGGCGGTGAATGAAAAACTGTTTTTT
>NA|TRBV7-9|TRBJ2-1
CASSLPLVDEQFF
TGTGCCAGCAGCTTACCGCTAGTGGATGAGCAGTTCTTC
>TRBD1|TRBV9|TRBJ1-6
CASSATPQGQLPLHF
TGTGCCAGCAGCGCAACGCCACAGGGGCAATTGCCCCTCCACTTT
>TRBD2|TRBV30|TRBJ2-2
CAWSVGAGGYTGELFF
TGTGCCTGGAGTGTCGGAGCGGGAGGATACACCGGGGAGCTGTTTTTT
>NA|TRBV7-8|TRBJ2-2
CASREPGELFF
TGTGCCAGCAGGGAGCCCGGGGAGCTGTTTTTT
>NA|TRBV6-5|TRBJ2-7
CASSYSIPVGLYEQYF
TGTGCCAGCAGTTACTCGATTCCGGTAGGCCTCTACGAGCAGTACTTC
>NA|TRBV30|TRBJ2-6
CAWGQGSGANVLTF
TGTGCCTGGGGCCAGGGGTCTGGGGCCAACGTCCTGACTTTC
>NA|TRBV7-3|TRBJ2-1
CASSLTGWSNEQFF
TGTGCCAGCAGCTTAACAGGTTGGAGCAATGAGCAGTTCTTC
>TRBD1|TRBV7-9|TRBJ1-2
CASSSGTGVDGYTF
TGTGCCAGCAGCTCCGGGACAGGGGTGGACGGCTACACCTTC
>NA|TRBV10-1|TRBJ1-1
CASSPMRGGNTEAFF
TGCGCCAGCAGCCCGATGAGAGGGGGGAACACTGAAGCTTTCTTT
>NA|TRBV30|TRBJ1-6
CAWSVLVSAPLHF
TGTGCCTGGAGTGTACTGGTATCTGCACCCCTCCACTTT